The 14 T cell receptor beta chains presented below share a single source sample, sequenced in a study of blood T cells in healthy people across ages. It was with a sample-barcoded 5' primer and a J-beta primer mix that a second PCR of roughly 7 to 12 cycles was run. MiXCR, applied by TCRdb to the 5' RACE reads, yields one record per CDR3 protein. The table includes over a million distinct CDR3 sequences, over 35% detected once. Specimen: blood. The receptors derive from a woman aged 55-69 years in good health.

To note about this clonotype: Given a much more abundant clone one base away, this may be a read error. This chain connects TRBV10-3 to TRBJ2-5, with 9 bases fitting TRBD2. The germline V gene encodes CDR1 ENHRY and CDR2 SYGVKD. CDR3 length: 16 residues. Germline trimming cut 5 bases from V and 3 bases from J; bases unmatched to any gene: 10. CDR3 coding DNA: TGTGCCATCAGTACCTCTAGAGCGGGAGGAAAAGAGACCCAGTACTTC. It specifies CAISTSRAGGKETQYF.

The chain links TRBV20-1 to TRBJ2-7, with 8 bases fitting TRBD2. V lost 4 bases, J lost 0 bases, and 17 bases stayed unmatched. CDR1 and CDR2 from the germline V gene are DFQATT and SNEGSKA (reference sequence). The CDR3 totals 18 residues. The CDR3 DNA reads TGCAGTGCTACCCCGTCGGTAGCGGGACGGGGTAACTCCTACGAGCAGTACTTC. Residues: CSATPSVAGRGNSYEQYF.

This clonotype was recorded only once. The V gene is TRBV10-1, the J gene TRBJ2-1; D is tentatively TRBD1 or TRBD2 (5 bases each). Trimming removed 6 bases from V and 7 bases from J, with 19 bases in between. The germline V gene encodes CDR1 WNHNN and CDR2 SYGVQD (reference sequence). The CDR3 spans 15 residues. CDR3 in DNA: TGCGCCAGCAGGGACGGGACCTACCATTTTAATGAGCAGTTCTTC. Translating it yields CASRDGTYHFNEQFF.

This rearrangement joins TRBV7-3 to TRBJ1-2; D not certain. This CDR3 region has 14 residues. Germline CDR1 reads SGHTA; CDR2 reads FQGTGA. V was trimmed by 5 bases and J by 6 bases, leaving 16 bases between them. The CDR3 loop reads CASSDGAQSHGYTF. The CDR3 bases are TGTGCCAGCAGCGACGGAGCCCAATCCCATGGCTACACCTTC.

The V gene is TRBV5-1, the J gene TRBJ1-4; a weak D match, TRBD1 (6 bases). Germline V CDR1 and CDR2: SGHRS, YFSETQ. CDR3 length equals 15 residues. V was pared by 4 bases and J by 8 bases, with 18 bases between. CDR3 sequence reads: CASSRTGRVTEKLFF. The CDR3 DNA reads as TGCGCCAGCAGCAGAACAGGGAGGGTGACCGAAAAACTGTTTTTT. Full variable domain (missing parts from reference TRBV5-1 and TRBJ1-4): KAGVTQTPRYLIKTRGQQVTLSCSPISGHRSVSWYQQTPGQGLQFLFEYFSETQRNKGNFPGRFSGRQFSNSRSEMNVSTLELGDSALYLCASSRTGRVTEKLFFGSGTQLSVL.

A note on this clonotype: One end of the junction varies from germline; a read error may be responsible. The V call is TRBV29-1, the J call TRBJ1-1, with D possibly being TRBD1 (5 bases). Germline assignment: CDR1 SQVTM and CDR2 ANQGSEA. The CDR3 length is 13 residues. The CDR3 loop reads CSFDGVSGAEAFF. DNA for the CDR3: TGCAGCTTTGACGGGGTGTCGGGGGCTGAAGCTTTCTTT.

The chain recombines TRBV9 with TRBJ2-1; no firm D call. V was clipped by 2 bases and J by 0 bases, with 12 bases between them. Per germline, CDR1 SGDLS and CDR2 YYNGEE. The CDR3 is 16 amino acids. CDR3 bases: TGTGCCAGCAGCGTTGGTAGTCTGAGCTCCTACAATGAGCAGTTCTTC. This encodes CASSVGSLSSYNEQFF.

The chain employs TRBV2 and TRBJ2-5; D is possibly TRBD1 or TRBD2 (5 bases each). The CDR3 is 12 residues long. The germline V gene has CDR1 SNHLY and CDR2 FYNNEI. V lost 11 bases to trimming and J lost 3 bases, with 13 bases between them. The CDR3 DNA follows: TGTGCCGGCCGAAGGGGAGAAGAGACCCAGTACTTC. This codes for CAGRRGEETQYF.

The rearrangement joins TRBV28 to TRBJ2-5; 8 nucleotides match TRBD1. V gave up 5 bases and J gave up 4 bases; unmatched junction bases: 12. The length of the CDR3 is 16 residues. Germline CDR1 and CDR2: MDHEN and SYDVKM. CDR3 DNA sequence: TGTGCCAGCAGTGATAGACAGGGGCAGGGAGGAGAGACCCAGTACTTC. Encoded protein: CASSDRQGQGGETQYF.

This rearrangement joins TRBV7-7 to TRBJ2-1; possible D gene TRBD2, 6 bases. V dropped 2 bases and J dropped 7 bases, with 15 bases sitting between them. CDR1 is SSHAT and CDR2 is FNYEAQ in the germline V gene (reference sequence). This CDR3 contains 15 residues. The CDR3 loop is CASSLSGAGANEQFF. The CDR3 nucleotides read TGTGCCAGCAGCTTATCTGGAGCGGGCGCGAATGAGCAGTTCTTC.

The CDR3 sequence: CASSMGLAGGDTQYF. The CDR3 bases are TGTGCCAGCAGCATGGGACTAGCGGGAGGAGATACGCAGTATTTT. The chain is built from TRBV7-7 and TRBJ2-3, with TRBD2 matching over 15 bases. Germline CDR1 SSHAT, CDR2 FNYEAQ (reference sequence). The V segment lost 5 bases and the J segment 5 bases; nucleotides outside the gene matches: 2. This CDR3 has 15 residues.

The V and J genes are TRBV7-9 and TRBJ2-7; D unresolved. This CDR3 is built from 14 residues. Per the germline V gene, CDR1 is SEHNR and CDR2 is FQNEAQ (reference sequence). Trimming cost V 0 bases and J 3 bases, with 9 bases left between them. The CDR3 DNA reads TGTGCCAGCAGCTTAGCGCTTGGGCTCTACGAGCAGTACTTC. Amino acids: CASSLALGLYEQYF.

This chain uses TRBV21-1 with TRBJ2-5; the table gives TRBD2 as D, unverified against the DNA. TRBV21-1 is listed as a pseudogene. The CDR3 extends over 16 amino acids. The CDR3 reads CASSKAEDGGQETQYF. As DNA, the CDR3 is TGTGCCAGCAGCAAAGCAGAGGATGGAGGGCAAGAGACCCAGTACTTC.

The J gene is TRBJ1-2, the V gene TRBV6-6, with a weak D call TRBD1 (6 bases). This CDR3 contains 14 residues. Germline-derived CDR1 and CDR2 are MNHNY and SVGAGI (reference sequence). V lost 7 bases and J 2 bases, leaving 14 bases between the germline ends. CDR3: CASNLQGGNYGYTF. DNA for the CDR3: TGTGCCAGCAACCTACAGGGCGGGAACTATGGCTACACCTTC.